This T cell receptor (beta chain) derives from a study of shared clonotypes between healthy human individuals. Replicate PCRs for sorted subsets used roughly 200 ng DNA; this equaled about 30,000 T cell genomes. The protocol was immunoSEQ multiplex PCR, while the TCRdb copy is restricted to in-frame clones and leaves out a portion. The data show some 2,000,000 clones, roughly 94% seen once. Input material: naive CD4+ T cells sorted from blood. Indicated subset: CD45RA+ positively selected. The TCR originated in a man between 18 and 35 years old in good health.

The CDR3 protein is CAWSFTGGVGSPLHF. CDR3 nucleotide sequence: TGTGCCTGGAGTTTTACAGGGGGAGTAGGGTCACCCCTCCACTTT. The chain carries TRBV30 and TRBJ1-6; 8 bases map to TRBD1. Germline V lookup: CDR1 GTSNPN, CDR2 SVGIG (reference sequence). After removal of 2 bases from V and 10 bases from J, the junction contained 10 bases not matched to a gene. The CDR3 has 15 amino acids. Supplemented by reference TRBV30 and TRBJ1-6, the full variable domain reads SQTIHQWPATLVQPVGSPLSLECTVEGTSNPNLYWYRQAAGRGLQLLFYSVGIGQISSEVPQNLSASRPQDRQFILSSKKLLLSDSGFYLCAWSFTGGVGSPLHFGNGTRLTVT.